This TCR beta chain was recovered during a study of CD8+CD57+ T cells in acquired aplastic anemia. At the level of the study: Mean DNA quantity obtained from sorted CD4+ and CD8+ cells was approximately 3 ug.

This clonotype has a handful of counts. Antigen: not known. CDR3 and TCR beta VDJ profiling relied on genomic DNA as the template. TCRdb processed the reads anew with MiXCR; each CDR3 protein has one entry. The sample lists approximately 130,000 distinct CDR3 sequences; 58% were seen once. All patients picked for sequencing had shown, by flow cytometry, an expansion of CD8+CD57+ cells. Study-level results: Between patients and controls, CD8+ Simpson's diversity did not vary significantly.

Sequenced: sorted CD4+, CD8+, or CD8+CD57+ T cells (not recorded which) from PBMCs. The TCR originated in a human donor with aplastic anemia.

The CDR3 here is CASAGGRLFF. CDR3 nucleotides: TGTGCCAGCGCGGGGGGACGACTGTTTTTT. The J gene is TRBJ1-4, the V gene TRBV2; tentatively, D is TRBD1 (5 bases). Germline CDR1 reads SNHLY; CDR2 reads FYNNEI. The CDR3 spans 10 residues. Trimming pared 8 bases from V and 13 bases from J, leaving 11 bases between.